The rows below give T cell receptor beta chains drawn from one sample of a study of long-term antiretroviral therapy in people with HIV. Some clones are missing from TCRdb's copy, which holds only in-frame ones; the method was immunoSEQ multiplex PCR. Here the sample spans tens of thousands of clones, more than 85% being singletons. Material: unsorted PBMCs, obtained 3.1 years after starting antiretroviral therapy. These receptors all come from a young man with HIV. Both conserved end residues are part of each CDR3. The order of the fields is D gene, J gene, clone size, V gene, CDR3 protein, CDR3 DNA. D genes are given only for firm matches. Not every row has a clone size; where given, it reads once, few, many or a size class.

TRBD1 TRBJ1-3 NA TRBV4-3 CASSSGTGGATSGNTIYF TGCGCCAGCAGCTCCGGGACAGGGGGCGCCACCTCTGGAAACACCATATATTTT
NA TRBJ2-1 once TRBV9 CASSVGRGIENEQFF TGTGCCAGCAGCGTAGGCAGGGGAATAGAAAATGAGCAGTTCTTC
TRBD2 TRBJ2-5 NA TRBV11-3 CASSSGGYQETQYF TGTGCCAGCAGCTCGGGGGGGTACCAAGAGACCCAGTACTTC
NA TRBJ1-4 once TRBV19 CASSKTGPFEKLFF TGTGCCAGTAGTAAGACAGGACCCTTCGAAAAACTGTTTTTT
NA TRBJ2-7 NA TRBV18 CASSPRSTGINEQYF TGTGCCAGCTCACCACGATCTACAGGAATAAACGAGCAGTACTTC
TRBD2 TRBJ2-2 NA TRBV6-5 CASGGAGELFF TGTGCCAGCGGGGGGGCCGGGGAGCTGTTTTTT
TRBD2 TRBJ2-3 NA TRBV5-8 CASSPPFTSGTDTQYF TGTGCCAGCAGCCCACCCTTCACTAGCGGCACAGATACGCAGTATTTT
NA TRBJ1-2 NA TRBV25-1 CASSDGQDPVWGYGYTF TGTGCCAGCAGTGATGGTCAGGACCCCGTATGGGGCTATGGCTACACCTTC
TRBD2 TRBJ2-1 NA TRBV7-8 CASSWYSGTYNEQFF TGTGCCAGCAGCTGGTATAGCGGGACCTACAATGAGCAGTTCTTC
NA TRBJ1-2 NA TRBV7-7 CASGHRRSRINYGYTF TGTGCTAGCGGCCACCGGAGGAGCAGAATAAACTATGGCTACACCTTC
TRBD1 TRBJ1-6 NA TRBV19 CASSIEQGSPLHF TGTGCCAGTAGTATTGAACAGGGGTCACCCCTCCACTTT
TRBD2 TRBJ2-3 NA TRBV30 CAGTLLAGAGTQYF TGTGCCGGGACCCTACTAGCGGGAGCGGGGACGCAGTATTTT
TRBD2 TRBJ2-4 NA TRBV27 CARRLADNGEDIQYF TGTGCCCGCCGACTAGCGGACAACGGGGAGGACATTCAGTACTTC
NA TRBJ1-4 NA TRBV15 CATSPRARVGEKLFF TGTGCCACCAGCCCCCGGGCCAGGGTGGGTGAAAAACTGTTTTTT
NA TRBJ2-2 NA TRBV4-1 CASRTGTHTGELFF TGCGCCAGCAGAACGGGGACCCACACCGGGGAGCTGTTTTTT
NA TRBJ2-3 once TRBV5-1 CASSLEDSTDTQYF TGCGCCAGCAGCTTGGAGGACAGCACAGATACGCAGTATTTT
TRBD2 TRBJ2-7 few TRBV4-2 CASSQQSGGSSYEQYF TGTGCCAGCAGCCAACAAAGCGGGGGAAGCTCCTACGAGCAGTACTTC
NA TRBJ2-2 NA TRBV5-1 CASSLGGTGELFF TGCGCCAGCAGCTTAGGCGGCACCGGGGAGCTGTTTTTT
NA TRBJ2-2 NA TRBV5-8 CASSLGASEGALNTGELFF TGTGCCAGCAGCTTGGGGGCCTCGGAGGGTGCGTTAAACACCGGGGAGCTGTTTTTT
TRBD1 TRBJ2-3 NA TRBV7-2 CASSSNLPGQGGDTQYF TGTGCCAGCAGCTCCAACCTTCCAGGACAGGGTGGGGATACGCAGTATTTT
NA TRBJ1-1 NA TRBV7-3 CASSSRPRGRSDTEAFF TGTGCCAGCAGCTCACGACCGAGGGGACGGAGCGACACTGAAGCTTTCTTT
NA TRBJ1-1 NA TRBV14 CASSRNYNKWNTEAFF TGTGCCAGCAGCCGGAATTATAACAAATGGAACACTGAAGCTTTCTTT
TRBD1 TRBJ1-1 NA TRBV5-6 CASSTGTGGRNTEAFF TGTGCCAGCAGCACCGGGACAGGGGGCAGGAACACTGAAGCTTTCTTT
NA TRBJ2-5 NA TRBV30 CAWSSVGGYQETQYF TGTGCCTGGAGTTCGGTTGGGGGGTACCAAGAGACCCAGTACTTC
TRBD2 TRBJ2-3 NA TRBV7-8 CASSKTSGDTQYF TGTGCCAGCAGCAAGACTAGCGGAGATACGCAGTATTTT
TRBD2 TRBJ2-7 NA TRBV5-1 CASSLTSGTYEQYF TGCGCCAGCAGCCTGACTAGCGGGACCTACGAGCAGTACTTC
NA TRBJ1-6 NA TRBV27 CASSLRRDTFSYNSPLHF TGTGCCAGCAGTTTACGGCGAGACACCTTCTCCTATAATTCACCCCTCCACTTT
NA TRBJ1-1 NA TRBV20-1 CSARKNTEAFF TGCAGTGCTAGAAAAAACACTGAAGCTTTCTTT
NA TRBJ2-1 NA TRBV29-1 CSDRTYNEQFF TGCAGCGACCGGACCTACAATGAGCAGTTCTTC
NA TRBJ1-1 NA TRBV9 CASSVDDREAFF TGTGCCAGCAGCGTAGACGACAGGGAAGCTTTCTTT
TRBD1 TRBJ2-1 NA TRBV4-1 CASSGRTGREQFF TGCGCCAGCAGCGGCAGGACAGGACGGGAGCAGTTCTTC
NA TRBJ2-1 NA TRBV20-1 CSARGYNEQFF TGCAGTGCTAGAGGCTACAATGAGCAGTTCTTC
NA TRBJ2-5 NA TRBV30 CAWTHQGPKTQYF TGTGCCTGGACTCACCAGGGTCCGAAGACCCAGTACTTC
NA TRBJ2-2 NA TRBV27 CASSLHTGELFF TGTGCCAGCAGTCTTCACACCGGGGAGCTGTTTTTT
NA TRBJ1-2 NA TRBV7-3 CASSLNRRRLSDYGYTF TGTGCCAGCAGCTTAAACAGGCGCAGGCTTAGTGACTATGGCTACACCTTC
NA TRBJ1-1 NA TRBV9 CASSPRAGLSTEAFF TGTGCCAGCAGCCCAAGGGCGGGGTTGAGCACTGAAGCTTTCTTT
TRBD2 TRBJ2-1 once TRBV27 CASSLFGPSGNYNEQFF TGTGCCAGCAGTTTATTCGGGCCTAGCGGAAATTACAATGAGCAGTTCTTC
NA TRBJ1-2 NA TRBV2 CATGLVQDYSGYTF TGTGCCACCGGCTTGGTACAGGATTATTCTGGCTACACCTTC
NA TRBJ1-4 NA TRBV6-5 CASSYSGGTNEKLFF TGTGCCAGCAGTTACTCAGGCGGAACTAATGAAAAACTGTTTTTT
NA TRBJ2-4 NA TRBV27 CASSFRGHVSIQYF TGTGCCAGCAGTTTCAGGGGCCACGTGAGCATTCAGTACTTC
NA TRBJ2-7 NA TRBV2 CASSYRGSPEQYF TGTGCCAGCAGTTACAGAGGGTCTCCCGAGCAGTACTTC
NA TRBJ1-4 NA TRBV6-5 CASSYRGREEKLFF TGTGCCAGCAGTTACAGAGGGAGAGAAGAAAAACTGTTTTTT
NA TRBJ2-7 NA TRBV7-6 CATRQDVGTYEQYF TGTGCCACCCGCCAGGACGTAGGAACCTACGAGCAGTACTTC
NA TRBJ1-1 NA TRBV29-1 CSVDFRQANTEAFF TGCAGCGTTGATTTTAGACAGGCGAACACTGAAGCTTTCTTT
NA TRBJ2-7 NA TRBV5-4 CASSPGSYEQYF TGTGCCAGCAGTCCGGGGTCCTACGAGCAGTACTTC
NA TRBJ1-3 NA TRBV4-1 CASSQERAVNPGNTIYF TGCGCCAGCAGCCAAGAACGGGCAGTAAACCCTGGAAACACCATATATTTT
NA TRBJ1-2 NA TRBV9 CASSVGNYGYTF TGTGCCAGCAGCGTCGGCAACTATGGCTACACCTTC
NA TRBJ2-3 NA TRBV6-5 CASSYGVADTQYF TGTGCCAGCAGTTACGGCGTCGCAGATACGCAGTATTTT
TRBD1 TRBJ1-2 once TRBV9 CASSALAGTGRVGYTF TGTGCCAGCAGCGCCCTGGCGGGGACAGGGAGGGTTGGCTACACCTTC
NA TRBJ1-3 NA TRBV7-9 CASSRAFEPGNTIYF TGTGCCAGCAGCAGAGCGTTTGAACCTGGAAACACCATATATTTT